This entry lists 16 T cell receptor beta chains sequenced from one sample in a study of immune evolution from preneoplasia to lung adenocarcinoma. Clones were sequenced by immunoSEQ multiplex PCR, and TCRdb holds only the in-frame ones, with some missing. This sample has several thousand clones, with approximately 80% found just once. Sequencing was done on a sample of FFPE minimally invasive lung adenocarcinoma tissue. Receptor source: a donor older than 65 with lung adenocarcinoma.

By frequency in the sample, this clone is medium-sized. The V and J genes are TRBV9 and TRBJ2-3; D call uncertain. This CDR3 is 14 amino acids long. Germline assignment: CDR1 SGDLS and CDR2 YYNGEE. V lost 0 bases and J 0 bases, leaving 5 bases between the germline ends. The CDR3 region is CASSVGGSTDTQYF. The DNA for the CDR3 is TGTGCCAGCAGCGTAGGCGGAAGCACAGATACGCAGTATTTT. The complete variable domain, with remaining parts taken from reference TRBV9 and TRBJ2-3, reads DSGVTQTPKHLITATGQRVTLRCSPRSGDLSVYWYQQSLDQGLQFLIQYYNGEERAKGNILERFSAQQFPDLHSELNLSSLELGDSALYFCASSVGGSTDTQYFGPGTRLTVL.

J is TRBJ1-1 and V is TRBV6-1; D is uncertain. Trimming took 0 bases from V and 4 from J, leaving 12 bases between them. This CDR3 has 15 residues. Germline CDR1 is MNHNS and CDR2 is SASEGT. The CDR3 region is CASSEARWASTEAFF. Written as DNA, the CDR3 is TGTGCCAGCAGTGAAGCGAGGTGGGCTAGCACTGAAGCTTTCTTT.

The chain couples TRBV19 to TRBJ1-2, with 9 bases that match TRBD1. Trimming at V came to 6 bases and at J to 5 bases, leaving 7 bases not matched to a gene. The V gene's germline CDR1 is LNHDA and CDR2 SQIVND (reference sequence). The CDR3 extends over 14 amino acids. In nucleotides, the CDR3 is TGTGCCAGTAGAGACAGGGGGGTACGGTATGGCTACACCTTC. This gives the protein CASRDRGVRYGYTF.

The rearrangement links TRBV5-4 to TRBJ1-2, with TRBD1 as a possible D gene (5 bases). Germline V gene sequence: CDR1 SGHNT, CDR2 YYREEE (reference sequence). V lost 3 bases and J lost 2, with 14 bases in between. This CDR3 comprises 15 residues. CDR3 DNA sequence: TGTGCCAGCAGCTCCCCCGGGGGGTCGAACTATGGCTACACCTTC. Its protein is CASSSPGGSNYGYTF.

The J gene is TRBJ2-1, the V gene TRBV27, with 7 positions matching TRBD1. Germline V gene data show CDR1 as MNHEY and CDR2 as SMNVEV (reference sequence). The CDR3 covers 16 residues. V was pared by 5 bases and J by 7 bases, with 14 bases of the junction left unmatched. The CDR3 sequence: CASSPGTAPSRNEQFF. CDR3 in DNA: TGTGCCAGCAGTCCCGGGACAGCGCCCTCAAGGAATGAGCAGTTCTTC.

The chain recombines TRBV23-1 with TRBJ2-7; weak D call: TRBD1 (6 bases). TRBV23-1 belongs to the ORF category, with a function that is uncertain. The ends were cut back, 7 bases at V and 0 bases at J, with 13 bases in the middle. This CDR3 is built from 14 residues. In nucleotides, the CDR3 is TGCGCCAGCAAAGGGGGTCAAAGCTCCTACGAGCAGTACTTC. Amino acid sequence: CASKGGQSSYEQYF.

This clone was counted a few times. At one of its ends the junction is not consistent with the germline gene, which may arise from a read error. This sequence joins TRBV15 and TRBJ2-3; TRBD2 matches 11 bases. Germline V gene sequence: CDR1 LNHNV, CDR2 YYDKDF (reference sequence). The CDR3 has 19 amino acids. This chain's CDR3 is CATRRGSGRTSGSTDTQYF. CDR3 sequence (DNA): TGTGCCACCAGGAGAGGCAGCGGAAGGACTAGCGGGAGCACAGATACGCAGTATTTT.

CDR3 in DNA: TGTGCCAGTAGTCCGAGATGGGGTTATAATCAGCCCCAGCATTTT. It is translated as CASSPRWGYNQPQHF. The V and J genes are TRBV19 and TRBJ1-5, with D uncertain. Germline V gene data show CDR1 as LNHDA and CDR2 as SQIVND (reference sequence). V was trimmed by 5 bases and J by 4 bases, leaving 15 bases between them. The CDR3 loop spans 15 amino acids.

The chain carries TRBV6-5 and TRBJ2-7; D gene unclear. The ends were cut back, 0 bases at V and 5 bases at J, with 14 bases in the middle. This CDR3 is 15 amino acids long. CDR1 is MNHEY, CDR2 SVGAGI, per germline. The CDR3 DNA reads as TGTGCCAGCAGTTACTCGATGCAGGTTACCCACGAGCAGTACTTC. Translation gives CASSYSMQVTHEQYF.

The chain uses TRBV19 and TRBJ2-7; 10 nucleotides match TRBD2. Germline lookup yields CDR1 LNHDA and CDR2 SQIVND (reference sequence). The J segment lost 2 bases and the V segment lost 3 bases, leaving 4 bases of the junction unmatched. The CDR3 spans 15 residues. The CDR3 nucleotides are TGTGCCAGTAGTATGGCTAGCGGGAGCCCCTACGAGCAGTACTTC. This sequence encodes CASSMASGSPYEQYF. Supplemented by reference TRBV19 and TRBJ2-7, the full variable domain reads DGGITQSPKYLFRKEGQNVTLSCEQNLNHDAMYWYRQDPGQGLRLIYYSQIVNDFQKGDIAEGYSVSREKKESFPLTVTSAQKNPTAFYLCASSMASGSPYEQYFGPGTRLTVT.

The chain has TRBV2 and TRBJ2-1; 11 bases match TRBD2. Germline loops: CDR1 SNHLY, CDR2 FYNNEI. Trimming took 11 bases from V and 6 from J; bases not matched to a gene: 12. The CDR3 covers 15 residues. The CDR3 is CAGRSGRVKLNEQFF. The CDR3 nucleotides are TGTGCCGGACGTAGCGGGAGGGTAAAGCTCAATGAGCAGTTCTTC.

The chain has TRBV19 and TRBJ2-3, with TRBD1 matching over 10 bases. The CDR3 spans 14 residues. Losses at the gene ends were 9 bases for V and 4 bases for J; bases not matched to a gene: 7. Per the germline V gene, CDR1 is LNHDA and CDR2 is SQIVND (reference sequence). CDR3 amino acids: CASRQGADSDTQYF. CDR3 bases: TGTGCCAGCCGACAGGGGGCAGATTCAGATACGCAGTATTTT.

This chain connects TRBV6-6 to TRBJ1-2; possible D gene TRBD1, 5 bases. Germline CDR1 and CDR2: MNHNY and SVGAGI (reference sequence). The CDR3 extends over 14 amino acids. V lost 0 bases and J lost 5, with 10 bases in between. In DNA form, the CDR3 reads TGTGCCAGCAGTTACTCGAAGACAGTTTATGGCTACACCTTC. The encoded protein is CASSYSKTVYGYTF.

The V call is TRBV6-1, the J call TRBJ2-3, with 8 positions matching TRBD1. The CDR3 spans 14 residues. The germline V gene has CDR1 MNHNS and CDR2 SASEGT. With 10 bases clipped from V and 0 bases from J, the junction kept 6 bases outside the gene matches. The CDR3 DNA is TGTGCCACCTCGCAGGGGGCTAGCACAGATACGCAGTATTTT. It translates to CATSQGASTDTQYF.

This clone occurred once. J is TRBJ2-7 and V is TRBV7-9; unclear D gene. In germline, CDR1 is SEHNR, CDR2 FQNEAQ (reference sequence). The V and J ends lost 4 bases and 3 bases respectively, with 4 bases between them. This CDR3 region has 11 residues. The CDR3 loop reads CASSYDYEQYF. The CDR3 region has the DNA TGTGCCAGCAGCTACGACTACGAGCAGTACTTC. The entire variable domain, with the rest obtained from reference TRBV7-9 and TRBJ2-7, is as follows: DTGVSQNPRHKITKRGQNVTFRCDPISEHNRLYWYRQTLGQGPEFLTYFQNEAQLEKSRLLSDRFSAERPKGSFSTLEIQRTEQGDSAMYLCASSYDYEQYFGPGTRLTVT.

The rearrangement uses TRBV29-1 and TRBJ2-2, with TRBD2 identical over 14 bases. Germline V lookup: CDR1 SQVTM, CDR2 ANQGSEA. V shed 5 bases and J 3 bases; nucleotides not matched to a gene: 2. This CDR3 is built from 15 residues. This chain's CDR3 is CSVRGLAGDTGELFF. CDR3 coding DNA: TGCAGCGTTCGGGGACTAGCGGGGGACACCGGGGAGCTGTTTTTT.